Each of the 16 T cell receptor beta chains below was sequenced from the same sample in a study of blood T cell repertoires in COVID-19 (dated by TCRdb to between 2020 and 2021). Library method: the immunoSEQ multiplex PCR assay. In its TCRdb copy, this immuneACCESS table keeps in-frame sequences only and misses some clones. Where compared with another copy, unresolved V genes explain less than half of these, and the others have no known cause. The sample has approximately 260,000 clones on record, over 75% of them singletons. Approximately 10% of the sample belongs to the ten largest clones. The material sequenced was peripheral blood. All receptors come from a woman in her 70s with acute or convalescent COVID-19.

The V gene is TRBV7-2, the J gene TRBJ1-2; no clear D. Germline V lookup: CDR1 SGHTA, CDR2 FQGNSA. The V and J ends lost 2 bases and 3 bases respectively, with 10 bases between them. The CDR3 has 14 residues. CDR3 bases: TGTGCCAGCAGCTTACAGGCTTCCTACTATGGCTACACCTTC. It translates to CASSLQASYYGYTF.

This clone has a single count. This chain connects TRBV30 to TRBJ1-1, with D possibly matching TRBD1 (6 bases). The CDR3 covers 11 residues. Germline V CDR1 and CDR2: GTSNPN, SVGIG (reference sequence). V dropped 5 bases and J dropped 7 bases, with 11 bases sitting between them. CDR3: CAWGGRDEAFF. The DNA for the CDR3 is TGTGCCTGGGGGGGCAGAGATGAAGCTTTCTTT.

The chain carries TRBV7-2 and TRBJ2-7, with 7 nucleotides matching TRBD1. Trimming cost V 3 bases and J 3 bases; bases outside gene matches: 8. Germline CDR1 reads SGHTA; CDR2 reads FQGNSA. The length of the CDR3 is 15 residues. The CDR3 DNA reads TGTGCCAGCAGCTTTTACCCAGGGGGAGACTACGAGCAGTACTTC. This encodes CASSFYPGGDYEQYF.

The CDR3 region has the DNA TGTGCCAGCAGCTTAGGTCTAGCAGGAACCAATGAGCAGTTCTTC. Its translation is CASSLGLAGTNEQFF. V usage is TRBV7-6 and J usage is TRBJ2-1, with a weak D call TRBD2 (5 bases). V lost 1 base to trimming and J lost 6 bases, with 13 bases between them. This CDR3 comprises 15 residues. Germline V gene data show CDR1 as SGHVS and CDR2 as FNYEAQ.

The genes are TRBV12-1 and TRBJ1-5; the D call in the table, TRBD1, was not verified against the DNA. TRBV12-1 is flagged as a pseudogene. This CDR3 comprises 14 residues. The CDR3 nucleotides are TGTGCCAGCAGAGGAGGACAGGGTGATCAGCCCCAGCATTTT. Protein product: CASRGGQGDQPQHF.

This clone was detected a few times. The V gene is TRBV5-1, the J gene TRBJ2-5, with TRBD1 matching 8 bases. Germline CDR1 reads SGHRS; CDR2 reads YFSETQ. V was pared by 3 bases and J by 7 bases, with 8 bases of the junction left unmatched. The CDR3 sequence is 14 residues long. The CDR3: CASSSGTGLRTQYF. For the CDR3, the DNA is TGCGCCAGCAGCTCCGGGACAGGTTTGAGGACCCAGTACTTC.

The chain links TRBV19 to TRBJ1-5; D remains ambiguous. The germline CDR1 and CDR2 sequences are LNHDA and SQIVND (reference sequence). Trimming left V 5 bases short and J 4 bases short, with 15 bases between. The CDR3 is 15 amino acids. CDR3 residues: CASSLLGSVNQPQHF. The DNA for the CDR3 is TGTGCCAGTAGTTTACTAGGTAGTGTGAATCAGCCCCAGCATTTT.

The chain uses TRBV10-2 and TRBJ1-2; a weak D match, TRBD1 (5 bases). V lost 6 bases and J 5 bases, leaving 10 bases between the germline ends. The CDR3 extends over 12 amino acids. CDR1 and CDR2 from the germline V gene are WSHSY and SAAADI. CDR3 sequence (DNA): TGCGCCAGCAGCCCCGGGGGGTATGGCTACACCTTC. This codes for CASSPGGYGYTF.

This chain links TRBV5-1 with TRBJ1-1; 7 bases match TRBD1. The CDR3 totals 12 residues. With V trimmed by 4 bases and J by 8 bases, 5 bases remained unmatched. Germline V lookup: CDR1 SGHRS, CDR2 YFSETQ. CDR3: CASSEPDREAFF. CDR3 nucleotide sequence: TGCGCCAGCAGCGAGCCGGACAGGGAAGCTTTCTTT.

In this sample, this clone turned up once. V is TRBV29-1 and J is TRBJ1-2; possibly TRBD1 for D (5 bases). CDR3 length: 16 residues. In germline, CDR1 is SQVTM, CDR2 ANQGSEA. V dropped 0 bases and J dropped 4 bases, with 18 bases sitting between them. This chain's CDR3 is CSVEDRGAGGTYGYTF. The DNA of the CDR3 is TGCAGCGTTGAAGATCGAGGGGCGGGGGGTACCTATGGCTACACCTTC.

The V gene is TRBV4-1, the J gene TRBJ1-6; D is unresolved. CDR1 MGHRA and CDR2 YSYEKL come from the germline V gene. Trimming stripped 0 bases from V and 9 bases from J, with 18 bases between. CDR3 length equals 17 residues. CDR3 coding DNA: TGCGCCAGCAGCCAAGAGCTTTCTGGCCGAGGGAGTTCACCCCTCCACTTT. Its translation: CASSQELSGRGSSPLHF.

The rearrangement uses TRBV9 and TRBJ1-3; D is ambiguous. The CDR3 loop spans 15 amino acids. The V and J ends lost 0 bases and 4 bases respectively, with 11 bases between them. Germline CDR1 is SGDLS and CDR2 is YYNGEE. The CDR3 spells CASSVEGGHGNTIYF. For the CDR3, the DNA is TGTGCCAGCAGCGTAGAGGGAGGGCACGGAAACACCATATATTTT.

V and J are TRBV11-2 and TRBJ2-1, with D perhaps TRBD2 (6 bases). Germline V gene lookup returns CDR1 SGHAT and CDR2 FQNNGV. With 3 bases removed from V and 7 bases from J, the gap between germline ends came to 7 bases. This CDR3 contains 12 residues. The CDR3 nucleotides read TGTGCCAGCAGCTTCGGGGGAAATGAGCAGTTCTTC. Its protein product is CASSFGGNEQFF.

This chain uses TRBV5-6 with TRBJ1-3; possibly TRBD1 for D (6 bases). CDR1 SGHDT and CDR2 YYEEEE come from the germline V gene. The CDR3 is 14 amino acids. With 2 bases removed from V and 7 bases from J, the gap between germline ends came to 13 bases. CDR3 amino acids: CASSLPNRENTIYF. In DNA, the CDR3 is TGTGCCAGCAGCTTACCCAACAGGGAGAACACCATATATTTT.

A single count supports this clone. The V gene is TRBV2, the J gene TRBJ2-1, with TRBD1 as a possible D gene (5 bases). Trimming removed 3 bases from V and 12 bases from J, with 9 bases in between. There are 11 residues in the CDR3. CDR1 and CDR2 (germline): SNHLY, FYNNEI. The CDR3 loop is CASSEGRAQFF. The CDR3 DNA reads TGTGCCAGCAGTGAGGGCAGGGCGCAGTTCTTC.

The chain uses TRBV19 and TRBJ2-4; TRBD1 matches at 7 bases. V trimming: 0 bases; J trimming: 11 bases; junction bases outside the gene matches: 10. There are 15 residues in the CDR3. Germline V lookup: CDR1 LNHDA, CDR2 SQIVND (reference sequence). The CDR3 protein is CASSIDGAGGSFQYF. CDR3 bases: TGTGCCAGTAGTATAGATGGAGCAGGGGGTTCGTTTCAGTACTTC.